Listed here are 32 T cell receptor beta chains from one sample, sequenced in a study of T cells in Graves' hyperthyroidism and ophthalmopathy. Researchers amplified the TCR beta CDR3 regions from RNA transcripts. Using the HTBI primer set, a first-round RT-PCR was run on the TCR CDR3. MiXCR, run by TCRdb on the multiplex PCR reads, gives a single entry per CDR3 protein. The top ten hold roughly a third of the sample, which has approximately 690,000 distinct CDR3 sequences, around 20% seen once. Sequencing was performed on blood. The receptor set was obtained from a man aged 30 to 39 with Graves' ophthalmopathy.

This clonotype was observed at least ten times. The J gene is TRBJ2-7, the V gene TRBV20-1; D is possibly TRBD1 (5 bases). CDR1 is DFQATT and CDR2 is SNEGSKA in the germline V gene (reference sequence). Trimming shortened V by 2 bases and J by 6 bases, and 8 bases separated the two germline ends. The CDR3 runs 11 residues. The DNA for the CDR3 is TGCAGTGCTAGATCAGGGTCCGAGCAGTACTTC. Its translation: CSARSGSEQYF.

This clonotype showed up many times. The CDR3 nucleotides read TGTGCCAGCAGCTTAGTCCTCGGACAGGCTAGCTCCTACGAGCAGTACTTC. Translating it yields CASSLVLGQASSYEQYF. The genes are TRBV7-2 and TRBJ2-7; 7 positions agree with TRBD1. Trimming removed 1 base from V and 0 bases from J; junction bases left unmatched: 9. The CDR3 extends over 17 amino acids. Germline CDR1 and CDR2: SGHTA and FQGNSA.

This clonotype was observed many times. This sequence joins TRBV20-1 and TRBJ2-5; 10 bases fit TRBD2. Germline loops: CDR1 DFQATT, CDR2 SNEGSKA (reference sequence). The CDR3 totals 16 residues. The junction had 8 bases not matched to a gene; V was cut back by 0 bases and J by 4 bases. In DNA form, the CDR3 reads TGCAGTGCTAGAGATGTTCTAGCGGGAGTCGGAGAGACCCAGTACTTC. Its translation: CSARDVLAGVGETQYF.

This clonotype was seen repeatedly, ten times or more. Written as DNA, the CDR3 is TGTGCCAGCAGCCCAAAGGGGTACGGGGAGCTGTTTTTT. Protein: CASSPKGYGELFF. This chain links TRBV11-3 with TRBJ2-2; perhaps TRBD1 as D (5 bases). Per germline, CDR1 SGHNT and CDR2 YENEEA. The CDR3 is made up of 13 amino acids. Trimming shortened V by 5 bases and J by 7 bases, and 11 bases separated the two germline ends.

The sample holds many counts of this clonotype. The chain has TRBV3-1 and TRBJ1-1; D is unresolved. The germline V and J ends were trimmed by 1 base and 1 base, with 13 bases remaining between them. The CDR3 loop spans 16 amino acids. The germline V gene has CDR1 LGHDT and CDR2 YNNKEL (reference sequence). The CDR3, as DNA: TGTGCCAGCAGCCAAGTCACAAACGAATGGAACACTGAAGCTTTCTTT. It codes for CASSQVTNEWNTEAFF.

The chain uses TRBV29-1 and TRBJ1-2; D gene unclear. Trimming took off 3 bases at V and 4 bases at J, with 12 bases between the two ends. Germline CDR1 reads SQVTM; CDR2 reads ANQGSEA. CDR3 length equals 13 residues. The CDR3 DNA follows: TGCAGCGTTGATTCTACGGCTTCCTATGGCTACACCTTC. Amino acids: CSVDSTASYGYTF.

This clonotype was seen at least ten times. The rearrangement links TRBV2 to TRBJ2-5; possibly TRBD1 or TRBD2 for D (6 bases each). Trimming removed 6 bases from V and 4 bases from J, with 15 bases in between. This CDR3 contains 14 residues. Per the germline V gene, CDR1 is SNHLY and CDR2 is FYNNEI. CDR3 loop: CASRKGRGPETQYF. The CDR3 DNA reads TGTGCCAGCAGGAAGGGACGGGGGCCAGAGACCCAGTACTTC.

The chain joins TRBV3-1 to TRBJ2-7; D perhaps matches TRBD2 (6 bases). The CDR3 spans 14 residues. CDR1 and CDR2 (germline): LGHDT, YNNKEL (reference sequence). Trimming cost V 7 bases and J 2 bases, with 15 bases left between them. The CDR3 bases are TGTGCCAGCACCCAGGGTAGCGGAGCCTACGAGCAGTACTTC. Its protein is CASTQGSGAYEQYF.

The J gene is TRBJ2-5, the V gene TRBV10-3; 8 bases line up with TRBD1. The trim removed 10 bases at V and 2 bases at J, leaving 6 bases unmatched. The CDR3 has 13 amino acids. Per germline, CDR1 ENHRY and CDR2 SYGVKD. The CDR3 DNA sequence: TGTGCCACCGGGACAGGAGTTCAAGAGACCCAGTACTTC. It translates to CATGTGVQETQYF.

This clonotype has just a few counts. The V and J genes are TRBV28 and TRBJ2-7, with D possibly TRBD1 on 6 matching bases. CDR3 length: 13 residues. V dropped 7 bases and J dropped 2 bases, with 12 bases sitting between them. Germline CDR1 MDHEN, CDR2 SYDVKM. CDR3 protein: CASKGVSPYEQYF. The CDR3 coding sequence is TGTGCCAGCAAGGGGGTCTCCCCCTACGAGCAGTACTTC. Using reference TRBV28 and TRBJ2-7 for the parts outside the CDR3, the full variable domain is DVKVTQSSRYLVKRTGEKVFLECVQDMDHENMFWYRQDPGLGLRLIYFSYDVKMKEKGDIPEGYSVSREKKERFSLILESASTNQTSMYLCASKGVSPYEQYFGPGTRLTVT.

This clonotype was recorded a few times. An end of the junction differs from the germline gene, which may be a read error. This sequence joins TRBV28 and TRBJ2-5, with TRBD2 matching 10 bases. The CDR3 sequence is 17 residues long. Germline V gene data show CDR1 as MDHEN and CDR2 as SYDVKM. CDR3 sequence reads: CASSLGLAAGESETQHF. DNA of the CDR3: TGTGCCAGCAGTCTAGGACTAGCGGCCGGGGAGTCAGAGACCCAGCACTTC.

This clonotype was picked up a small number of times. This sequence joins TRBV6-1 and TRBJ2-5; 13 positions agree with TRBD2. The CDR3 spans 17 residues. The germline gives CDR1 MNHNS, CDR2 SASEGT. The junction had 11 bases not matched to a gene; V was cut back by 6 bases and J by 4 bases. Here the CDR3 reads CASRSRLAGGVRETQYF. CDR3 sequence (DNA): TGTGCCAGCAGATCCCGACTAGCGGGAGGAGTTCGAGAGACCCAGTACTTC.

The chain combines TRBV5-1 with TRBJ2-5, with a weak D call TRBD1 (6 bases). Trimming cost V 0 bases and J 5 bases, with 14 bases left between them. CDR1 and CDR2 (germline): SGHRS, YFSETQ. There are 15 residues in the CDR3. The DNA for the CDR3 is TGCGCCAGCAGCTTGGGGATACAGGGAGTGGAGACCCAGTACTTC. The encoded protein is CASSLGIQGVETQYF.

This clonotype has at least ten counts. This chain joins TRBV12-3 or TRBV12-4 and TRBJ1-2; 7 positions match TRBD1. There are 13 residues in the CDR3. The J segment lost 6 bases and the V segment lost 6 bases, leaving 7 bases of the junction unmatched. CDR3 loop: CASSPRGSDGYTF. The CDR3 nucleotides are TGTGCCAGCAGCCCCAGGGGGAGCGATGGCTACACCTTC.

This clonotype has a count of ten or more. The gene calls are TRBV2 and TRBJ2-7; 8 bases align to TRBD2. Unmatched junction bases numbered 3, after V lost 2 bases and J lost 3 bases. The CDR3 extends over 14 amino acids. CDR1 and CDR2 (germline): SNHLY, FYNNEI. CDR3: CASSERTSLYEQYF. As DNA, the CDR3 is TGTGCCAGCAGTGAAAGGACTAGCCTCTACGAGCAGTACTTC.

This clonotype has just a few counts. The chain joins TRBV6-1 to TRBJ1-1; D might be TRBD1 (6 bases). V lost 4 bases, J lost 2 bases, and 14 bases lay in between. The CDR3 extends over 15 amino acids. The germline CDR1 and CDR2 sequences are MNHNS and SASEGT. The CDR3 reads CASSVVQGINTEAFF. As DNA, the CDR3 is TGTGCCAGCAGTGTTGTACAGGGTATCAACACTGAAGCTTTCTTT.

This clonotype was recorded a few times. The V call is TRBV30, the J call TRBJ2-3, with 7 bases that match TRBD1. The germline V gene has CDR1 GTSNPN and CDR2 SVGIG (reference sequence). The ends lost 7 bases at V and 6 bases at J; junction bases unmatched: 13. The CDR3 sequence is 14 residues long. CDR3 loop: CAFLRGNLFDTQYF. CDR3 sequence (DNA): TGTGCCTTCCTCAGGGGGAACTTGTTTGATACGCAGTATTTT.

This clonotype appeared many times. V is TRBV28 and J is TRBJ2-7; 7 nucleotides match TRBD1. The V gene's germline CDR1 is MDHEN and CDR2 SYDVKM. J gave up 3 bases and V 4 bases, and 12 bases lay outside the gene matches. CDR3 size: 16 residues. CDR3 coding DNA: TGTGCCAGCAGTTCAACCAGCCGGGACAGCTACTACGAGCAGTACTTC. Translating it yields CASSSTSRDSYYEQYF.

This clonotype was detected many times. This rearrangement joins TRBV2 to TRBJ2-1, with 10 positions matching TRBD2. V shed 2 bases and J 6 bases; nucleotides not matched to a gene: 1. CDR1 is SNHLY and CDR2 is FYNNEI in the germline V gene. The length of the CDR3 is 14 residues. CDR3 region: CASSELAGANEQFF. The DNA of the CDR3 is TGTGCCAGCAGTGAACTAGCGGGAGCCAATGAGCAGTTCTTC.

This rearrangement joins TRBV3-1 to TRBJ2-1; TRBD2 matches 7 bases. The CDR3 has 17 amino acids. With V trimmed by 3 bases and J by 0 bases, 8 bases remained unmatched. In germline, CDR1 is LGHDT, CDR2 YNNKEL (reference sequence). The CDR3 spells CASSHKTSASSYNEQFF. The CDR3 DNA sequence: TGTGCCAGCAGCCACAAAACTAGCGCCAGCTCCTACAATGAGCAGTTCTTC.

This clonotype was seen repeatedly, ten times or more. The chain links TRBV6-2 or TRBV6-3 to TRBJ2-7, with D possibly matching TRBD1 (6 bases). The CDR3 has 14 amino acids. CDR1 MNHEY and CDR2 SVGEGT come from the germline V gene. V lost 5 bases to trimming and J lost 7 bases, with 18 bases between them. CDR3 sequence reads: CASSNQGMSREQYF. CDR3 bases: TGTGCCAGCAGTAACCAGGGGATGTCTCGGGAGCAGTACTTC.

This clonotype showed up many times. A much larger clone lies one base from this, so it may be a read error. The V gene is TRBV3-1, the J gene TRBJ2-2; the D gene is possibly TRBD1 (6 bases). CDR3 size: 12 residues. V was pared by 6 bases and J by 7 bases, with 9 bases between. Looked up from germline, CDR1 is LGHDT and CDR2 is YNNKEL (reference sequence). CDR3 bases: TGTGCCAGCAGTCACAGGGTCGGGGAGCTGTTTTTT. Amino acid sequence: CASSHRVGELFF.

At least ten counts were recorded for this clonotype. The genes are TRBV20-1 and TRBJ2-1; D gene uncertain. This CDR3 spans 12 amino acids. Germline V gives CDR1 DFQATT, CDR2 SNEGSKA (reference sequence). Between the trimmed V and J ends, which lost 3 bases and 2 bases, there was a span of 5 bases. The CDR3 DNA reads TGCAGTGCTAGGGGGACCTACAATGAGCAGTTCTTC. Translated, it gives CSARGTYNEQFF.

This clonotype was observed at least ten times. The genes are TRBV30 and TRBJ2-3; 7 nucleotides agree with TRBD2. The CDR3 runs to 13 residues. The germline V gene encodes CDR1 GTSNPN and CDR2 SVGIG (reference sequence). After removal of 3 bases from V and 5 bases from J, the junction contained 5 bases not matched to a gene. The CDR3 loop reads CAWRKSGGDTQYF. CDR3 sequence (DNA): TGTGCCTGGAGGAAGTCGGGGGGAGATACGCAGTATTTT.

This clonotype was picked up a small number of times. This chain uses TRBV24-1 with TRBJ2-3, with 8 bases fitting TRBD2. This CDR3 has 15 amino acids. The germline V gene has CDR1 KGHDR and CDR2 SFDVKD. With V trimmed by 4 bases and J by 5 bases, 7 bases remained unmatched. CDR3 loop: CATSDPPTSGDTQYF. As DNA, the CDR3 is TGTGCCACCAGTGACCCACCTACTAGCGGAGATACGCAGTATTTT.

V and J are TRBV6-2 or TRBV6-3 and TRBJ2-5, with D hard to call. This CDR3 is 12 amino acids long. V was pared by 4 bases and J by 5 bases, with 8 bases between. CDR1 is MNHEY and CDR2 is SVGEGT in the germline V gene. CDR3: CASSWGSETQYF. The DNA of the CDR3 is TGTGCCAGCAGTTGGGGTTCTGAGACCCAGTACTTC.

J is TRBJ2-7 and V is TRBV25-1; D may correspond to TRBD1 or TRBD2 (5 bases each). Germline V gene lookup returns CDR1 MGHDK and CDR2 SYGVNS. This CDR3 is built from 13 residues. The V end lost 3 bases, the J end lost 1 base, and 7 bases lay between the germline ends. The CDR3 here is CASSDGGSYEQYF. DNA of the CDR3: TGTGCCAGCAGTGATGGGGGTTCCTACGAGCAGTACTTC.

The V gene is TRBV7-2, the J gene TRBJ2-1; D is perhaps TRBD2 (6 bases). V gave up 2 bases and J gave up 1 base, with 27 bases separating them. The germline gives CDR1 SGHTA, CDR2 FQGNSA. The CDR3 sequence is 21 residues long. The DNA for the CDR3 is TGTGCCAGCAGCTTAAAAAGTAGGGGCGGGACTGGGTTCAGGTCCTACAATGAGCAGTTCTTC. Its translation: CASSLKSRGGTGFRSYNEQFF.

The CDR3 is CASSPWRGQSNEQFF. CDR3 nucleotides: TGTGCCAGCTCACCTTGGAGGGGGCAAAGCAATGAGCAGTTCTTC. The chain uses TRBV18 and TRBJ2-1; possible D gene TRBD1, 7 bases. There are 15 residues in the CDR3. Germline CDR1 reads KGHSH; CDR2 reads LQKENI. V dropped 3 bases and J dropped 6 bases, with 15 bases sitting between them.

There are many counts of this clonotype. The CDR3 sequence is CASSRAGGPTYEQYF. In nucleotides, the CDR3 is TGTGCCAGCAGTCGAGCGGGAGGGCCTACCTACGAGCAGTACTTC. V is TRBV27 and J is TRBJ2-7, with TRBD2 matching over 10 bases. In germline, CDR1 is MNHEY, CDR2 SMNVEV (reference sequence). The V gene end was trimmed by 5 bases and the J gene end by 2 bases; junction bases not matched to a gene: 6. There are 15 residues in the CDR3.

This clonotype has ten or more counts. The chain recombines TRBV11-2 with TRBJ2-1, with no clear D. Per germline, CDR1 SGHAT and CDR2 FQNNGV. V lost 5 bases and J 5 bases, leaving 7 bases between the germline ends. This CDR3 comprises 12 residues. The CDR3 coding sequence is TGTGCCAGCAGCATTACAGACAATGAGCAGTTCTTC. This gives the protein CASSITDNEQFF. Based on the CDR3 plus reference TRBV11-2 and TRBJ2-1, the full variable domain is EAGVAQSPRYKIIEKRQSVAFWCNPISGHATLYWYQQILGQGPKLLIQFQNNGVVDDSQLPKDRFSAERLKGVDSTLKIQPAKLEDSAVYLCASSITDNEQFFGPGTRLTVL.

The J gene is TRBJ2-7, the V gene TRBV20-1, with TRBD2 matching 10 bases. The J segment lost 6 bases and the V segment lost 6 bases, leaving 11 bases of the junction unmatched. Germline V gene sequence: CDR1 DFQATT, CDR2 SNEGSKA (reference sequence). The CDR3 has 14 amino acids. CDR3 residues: CSARGLAGVGEQYF. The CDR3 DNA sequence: TGCAGTGCCCGAGGGCTAGCGGGAGTAGGCGAGCAGTACTTC.